This is a list of T cell receptor beta chains from one sample in a study of cytomegalovirus exposure and HLA in healthy donors. Method: immunoSEQ multiplex PCR; TCRdb's copy keeps in-frame clones and lacks some. The table shows about 130,000 clones, with over 60% occurring only once. Sequences were obtained from PBMCs. These receptors were taken from a middle-aged man in good health and CMV-seronegative. CDR3s include the opening cysteine and the closing phenylalanine or tryptophan. Fields, in order: V gene, clone size, J gene, D gene, CDR3 DNA, CDR3 protein. A D gene is named only where the DNA matches it firmly. Not every row has a clone size; where given, it reads once, few, many or a size class.

V: TRBV9; size: .; J: TRBJ2-1; D: .; DNA: TGTGCCAGCAGCGCTTCCGGGACACCGGTCAATGAGCAGTTCTTC; CDR3: CASSASGTPVNEQFF
V: TRBV5-6; size: .; J: TRBJ2-7; D: TRBD2; DNA: TGTGCCAGCAGCTTGGGGGCCGGGACTAGAGGGTTGCAGTACTTC; CDR3: CASSLGAGTRGLQYF
V: TRBV20-1; size: .; J: TRBJ2-5; D: .; DNA: TGCAGTGCTAGCTGGCTGGAGACCCAGTACTTC; CDR3: CSASWLETQYF
V: TRBV9; size: .; J: TRBJ1-2; D: .; DNA: TGTGCCAGCAGCCCGGGGGTTAACTATGGCTACACCTTC; CDR3: CASSPGVNYGYTF
V: TRBV7-9; size: .; J: TRBJ2-1; D: .; DNA: TGTGCCAGCAGCTTAGAGCAGGGAAGGGCCTACAATGAGCAGTTCTTC; CDR3: CASSLEQGRAYNEQFF
V: TRBV7-9; size: .; J: TRBJ2-1; D: TRBD2; DNA: TGTGCCAGCAGCTCAGAAGGGACTAGCAGGAGGCTAGGGAATGAGCAGTTCTTC; CDR3: CASSSEGTSRRLGNEQFF
V: TRBV11-2; size: .; J: TRBJ2-2; D: TRBD1; DNA: TGTGCCAGCAGCCAAACCGACAGGGTCACCGGGGAGCTGTTTTTT; CDR3: CASSQTDRVTGELFF
V: TRBV10-3; size: .; J: TRBJ2-1; D: TRBD1; DNA: TGTGCCATCAGTGACGGAACAGGGGGCGCCAATGAGCAGTTCTTC; CDR3: CAISDGTGGANEQFF
V: TRBV7-9; size: .; J: TRBJ2-5; D: .; DNA: TGTGCCAGCAGCTTAGTATCAGGTTTGGAGACCCAGTACTTC; CDR3: CASSLVSGLETQYF
V: TRBV19; size: .; J: TRBJ2-7; D: TRBD1; DNA: TGTGCCAGTAGTTACACGACAGGGGGCGGTTACGAGCAGTACTTC; CDR3: CASSYTTGGGYEQYF
V: TRBV18; size: .; J: TRBJ2-4; D: TRBD1; DNA: TGTGCCAGCTCACCAGACGCCGGGACAGGCGGGTACTTC; CDR3: CASSPDAGTGGYF
V: TRBV30; size: .; J: TRBJ1-6; D: TRBD1; DNA: TGTGCCTGGAGGTTGTTGGGACAGGCGGCCTCACCCCTCCACTTT; CDR3: CAWRLLGQAASPLHF
V: TRBV30; size: .; J: TRBJ2-1; D: TRBD2; DNA: TGTGCCTGCGGACTAGCGGGCTATATCAATGAGCAGTTCTTC; CDR3: CACGLAGYINEQFF
V: TRBV11-2; size: .; J: TRBJ2-3; D: TRBD2; DNA: TGTGCCAGCAGCTTAACCGGGACTAGCGGCACAGATACGCAGTATTTT; CDR3: CASSLTGTSGTDTQYF
V: TRBV5-4; size: .; J: TRBJ1-2; D: .; DNA: TGTGCCAGCAGCTGGGGACTTCGGGCAGCGCTAACGAATAACTATGGCTACACCTTC; CDR3: CASSWGLRAALTNNYGYTF
V: TRBV5-4; size: .; J: TRBJ2-2; D: .; DNA: TGTGCCAGCAGCTTAGGGGAAGGGAACACCGGGGAGCTGTTTTTT; CDR3: CASSLGEGNTGELFF
V: TRBV6-6; size: .; J: TRBJ1-3; D: .; DNA: TGTGCCAGCAGTTATGGACAGTACGGAAACACCATATATTTT; CDR3: CASSYGQYGNTIYF
V: TRBV4-1; size: .; J: TRBJ2-7; D: TRBD1; DNA: TGCGCCAGCAGCCAGGAACGGACAGGAAGTCTCGAGCAGTACTTC; CDR3: CASSQERTGSLEQYF
V: TRBV4-1; size: few; J: TRBJ1-6; D: TRBD1; DNA: TGCGCCAGCCGACAGGGCCATAATTCACCCCTCCACTTT; CDR3: CASRQGHNSPLHF
V: TRBV30; size: .; J: TRBJ2-4; D: .; DNA: TGTGCCTGGAGTACCCGACAACTTCTAGCCAAAAACATTCAGTACTTC; CDR3: CAWSTRQLLAKNIQYF
V: TRBV18; size: .; J: TRBJ1-3; D: .; DNA: TGTGCCAGCTCCCTTTGGGACTTCTCTGGAAACACCATATATTTT; CDR3: CASSLWDFSGNTIYF
V: TRBV15; size: few; J: TRBJ2-5; D: TRBD2; DNA: TGTGCCACCAGCACCCCCAGAGGGACTAGCGAGGGCGTACAAGAGACCCAGTACTTC; CDR3: CATSTPRGTSEGVQETQYF
V: TRBV10-2; size: .; J: TRBJ2-2; D: TRBD2; DNA: TGCGCCAGCAGCCAGACTAGCGGGGGACCCGGGGAGCTGTTTTTT; CDR3: CASSQTSGGPGELFF
V: TRBV21-1; size: .; J: TRBJ1-2; D: .; DNA: TGTGCCAGCAGCAAAGTACGCACAAACACCTTC; CDR3: CASSKVRTNTF
V: TRBV6-5; size: .; J: TRBJ1-1; D: TRBD1; DNA: TGTGCCAGCAGTTACTCGTCCAGGGGGATGAACACTGAAGCTTTCTTT; CDR3: CASSYSSRGMNTEAFF
V: TRBV29-1; size: once; J: TRBJ2-5; D: .; DNA: TGCAGCGTCGGGAGAATCGGGACAGTGGGGGAGACCCAGTACTTC; CDR3: CSVGRIGTVGETQYF
V: TRBV6-1; size: .; J: TRBJ1-1; D: TRBD1; DNA: TGTGCCAGCAGTGAACTAGGACAGGGGACCACTGAAGCTTTCTTT; CDR3: CASSELGQGTTEAFF
V: TRBV30; size: .; J: TRBJ1-4; D: .; DNA: TGTGCCTGGAGTCTGGGGCAGGGTGAAAAACTGTTTTTT; CDR3: CAWSLGQGEKLFF
V: TRBV4-1; size: .; J: TRBJ2-2; D: TRBD2; DNA: TGCGCCAGCAGCCAAGATTGGAGCGGGGGTAACGGGGAGCTGTTTTTT; CDR3: CASSQDWSGGNGELFF
V: TRBV5-4; size: .; J: TRBJ2-2; D: .; DNA: TGTGCCAGCAGCTTGCAGGGCTCAGGGGGGGAGCTGTTTTTT; CDR3: CASSLQGSGGELFF
V: TRBV7-3; size: .; J: TRBJ2-3; D: TRBD2; DNA: TGTGCCAGCAGCACCATAGCGGGAGAGGATTACACAGATACGCAGTATTTT; CDR3: CASSTIAGEDYTDTQYF
V: TRBV6-6; size: .; J: TRBJ2-7; D: .; DNA: TGTGCCAGCAGTTACTGGCATCACTACGAGCAGTACTTC; CDR3: CASSYWHHYEQYF
V: TRBV25-1; size: .; J: TRBJ2-2; D: TRBD1; DNA: TGTGCCAGCAACAGGGGCACCGGGGAGCTGTTTTTT; CDR3: CASNRGTGELFF
V: TRBV11-3; size: .; J: TRBJ2-1; D: .; DNA: TGTGCCAGCAGCGCGTCCGGGGTAGTCGTTGGTAGGCAGTTCTTC; CDR3: CASSASGVVVGRQFF
V: TRBV10-3; size: .; J: TRBJ2-5; D: TRBD1; DNA: TGTGCCACCTCCGGGACAGGAGGGGCTGGGGAGACCCAGTACTTC; CDR3: CATSGTGGAGETQYF
V: TRBV5-1; size: .; J: TRBJ2-1; D: TRBD2; DNA: TGCGCCAGCAGCTTTGTAGCGGGAGGCTACAATGAGCAGTTCTTC; CDR3: CASSFVAGGYNEQFF
V: TRBV5-6; size: many; J: TRBJ2-7; D: TRBD2; DNA: TGTGCCTCCGTCGGGGCGGGAGAGTACGAGCAGTACTTC; CDR3: CASVGAGEYEQYF
V: TRBV30; size: .; J: TRBJ1-2; D: .; DNA: TGTGCCTGGAGGTTCGCGGGAACCTATGGCTACACCTTC; CDR3: CAWRFAGTYGYTF
V: TRBV7-9; size: .; J: TRBJ1-6; D: TRBD1; DNA: TGTGCCAGCAGCTTGACAGGGGCTAATTCACCCCTCCACTTT; CDR3: CASSLTGANSPLHF
V: TRBV29-1; size: .; J: TRBJ2-7; D: TRBD1; DNA: TGCAGCGTTGTGGGGAAGACAGGGTACGAGCAGTACTTC; CDR3: CSVVGKTGYEQYF
V: TRBV28; size: .; J: TRBJ1-1; D: TRBD1; DNA: TGTGCCAGCAGTTTTGAGGGGGCATGGACTGAAGCTTTCTTT; CDR3: CASSFEGAWTEAFF
V: TRBV11-3; size: .; J: TRBJ2-1; D: TRBD1; DNA: TGTGCCAGCAGCTTGGGCAGGGGGTCCTACAATGAGCAGTTCTTC; CDR3: CASSLGRGSYNEQFF
V: TRBV18; size: .; J: TRBJ2-7; D: TRBD1; DNA: TGTGCCAGCTCACCACAAGCAGGGGGCCCTAACTCCTACGAGCAGTACTTC; CDR3: CASSPQAGGPNSYEQYF
V: TRBV30; size: .; J: TRBJ1-5; D: .; DNA: TGTGCCTGGAGTTTGACAGAAGATCAGCCCCAGCATTTT; CDR3: CAWSLTEDQPQHF